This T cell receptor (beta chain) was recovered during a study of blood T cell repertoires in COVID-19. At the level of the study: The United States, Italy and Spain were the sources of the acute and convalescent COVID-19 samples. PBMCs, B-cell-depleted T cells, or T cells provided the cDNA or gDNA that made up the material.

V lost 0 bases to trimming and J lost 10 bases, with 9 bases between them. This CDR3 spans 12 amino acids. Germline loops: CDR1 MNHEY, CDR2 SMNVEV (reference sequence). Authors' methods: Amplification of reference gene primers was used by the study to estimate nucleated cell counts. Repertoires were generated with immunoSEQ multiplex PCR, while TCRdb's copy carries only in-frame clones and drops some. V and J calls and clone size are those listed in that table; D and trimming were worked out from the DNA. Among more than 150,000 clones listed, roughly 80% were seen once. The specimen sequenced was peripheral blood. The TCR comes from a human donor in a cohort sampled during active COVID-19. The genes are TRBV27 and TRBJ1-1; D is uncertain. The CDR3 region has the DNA TGTGCCAGCAGTTTATCACGCGGGAGAGCTTTCTTT. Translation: CASSLSRGRAFF.